This TCR beta chain was obtained from a study of blood T cell repertoires in COVID-19. Study summary: From the United States, Italy and Spain came samples of acute and convalescent COVID-19. From T cells, B-cell-depleted T cells, or PBMCs came the material, which was cDNA or gDNA.

The germline CDR1 and CDR2 sequences are SGDLS and YYNGEE. The CDR3 is 13 amino acids. Trimming removed 0 bases from V and 12 bases from J, with 10 bases in between. As originally analysed: It was from reference gene primer amplification that nucleated cell counts were estimated. This table comes from immunoSEQ multiplex PCR, and its TCRdb copy is limited to in-frame clones, with some not included. For V, J and clone size, that table is used; D and trimming come from the DNA. Among roughly 66,000 clones listed, 91% were seen once. The chain combines TRBV9 with TRBJ1-6; D unclear. The origin of this receptor is a human donor in a cohort sampled during active COVID-19. Sequencing input: peripheral blood. The CDR3, as DNA: TGTGCCAGCAGCGTAGATTCAAGTAGACCCCTCCACTTT. It translates to CASSVDSSRPLHF.